This TCR beta chain derives from a study of blood T cell repertoires in COVID-19. On the study more broadly: There were acute and convalescent COVID-19 samples, and they came from the United States, Italy and Spain. T cells, B-cell-depleted T cells, or PBMCs provided the cDNA or gDNA that served as material.

Only one count was recorded for this clone. From germline, CDR1 is KGHDR and CDR2 SFDVKD. V gave up 7 bases and J gave up 4 bases; unmatched junction bases: 5. This CDR3 has 15 residues. How the authors handled the data: Estimated nucleated cell counts came from reference gene primer amplification. The table came from immunoSEQ multiplex PCR; TCRdb's copy has only in-frame clones and leaves some out. V and J calls and clone size are given by that table; D and trimming were obtained from the DNA. The sample carries under 250,000 clones, around 88% recorded once. Sequencing was performed on peripheral blood. J is TRBJ2-2 and V is TRBV24-1, with 10 nucleotides matching TRBD1. The source is a woman aged 45-59 years with acute or convalescent COVID-19. In DNA form, the CDR3 reads TGTGCCACCAGAGCCGGGACAGGGGTCACCGGGGAGCTGTTTTTT. Amino acids: CATRAGTGVTGELFF.